Presented here are 21 T cell receptor beta chains from one specimen sequenced in a study of cytomegalovirus exposure and HLA in healthy donors. 60 Vbeta and 13 Jbeta primers were used in PCR. This table comes from immunoSEQ multiplex PCR, and its TCRdb copy is limited to in-frame clones, with some not included. The table shows roughly 160,000 clones, with approximately 88% occurring only once. Sequenced: PBMCs. These receptors all come from a woman in her 30s in good health and CMV-seronegative.

V is TRBV9 and J is TRBJ2-2, with TRBD1 matching 7 bases. The CDR3 contains 15 residues. The germline CDR1 and CDR2 sequences are SGDLS and YYNGEE. V shed 5 bases and J 4 bases; nucleotides not matched to a gene: 8. CDR3 DNA: TGTGCCAGCAGTACGACAGGGTGGGGCACCGGGGAGCTGTTTTTT. Protein: CASSTTGWGTGELFF.

With regard to this clone: The final CDR3 position lacks the conserved phenylalanine or tryptophan, pointing to a likely read error. The chain links TRBV7-8 to TRBJ1-2, with D maybe TRBD1 (6 bases). This CDR3 is 15 amino acids long. Trimming pared 7 bases from V and 4 bases from J, leaving 19 bases between. CDR1 and CDR2 (germline): SGHVS, FQNEAQ. Here the CDR3 DNA reads TGTGCCAGCACCCTCGAGGGCGGGGGCCTCTATGGCTACACCCTC. Amino acids: CASTLEGGGLYGYTL.

The sample holds a few counts of this clone. V is TRBV10-3 and J is TRBJ1-1; 11 bases align to TRBD1. Unmatched junction bases numbered 4, after V lost 4 bases and J lost 6 bases. Germline V gene data show CDR1 as ENHRY and CDR2 as SYGVKD. This CDR3 comprises 14 residues. The CDR3 reads CAISGKGQGAEAFF. The DNA of the CDR3 is TGTGCCATCAGTGGGAAGGGACAGGGGGCTGAAGCTTTCTTT.

The rearrangement joins TRBV6-5 to TRBJ1-2, with D uncertain. Germline V gene data show CDR1 as MNHEY and CDR2 as SVGAGI. Trimming removed 11 bases at V and 4 bases at J, with 14 bases between. The CDR3 consists of 12 residues. The CDR3 protein is CAGSRRRYGYTF. The CDR3 region has the DNA TGTGCCGGGAGTCGGCGTCGCTATGGCTACACCTTC.

CDR3 residues: CASSLGQGSKAFF. DNA of the CDR3: TGTGCCAGCAGCTTAGGGCAGGGGAGTAAAGCTTTCTTT. The V call is TRBV7-9, the J call TRBJ1-1; D possibly corresponds to TRBD1 (6 bases). V was clipped by 1 base and J by 9 bases, with 12 bases between them. From germline, CDR1 is SEHNR and CDR2 FQNEAQ (reference sequence). This CDR3 contains 13 residues.

In this sample, this clone turned up once. Here the CDR3 DNA reads TGTGCCAGCATCATGACAGGGAAAGAGACCCAGTACTTC. Residues: CASIMTGKETQYF. The V gene is TRBV5-6, the J gene TRBJ2-5; TRBD1 aligns across 7 bases. Germline CDR1 reads SGHDT; CDR2 reads YYEEEE. V gave up 6 bases and J gave up 3 bases; unmatched junction bases: 5. The CDR3 covers 13 residues.

The chain combines TRBV2 with TRBJ2-1, with TRBD2 identical over 14 bases. With 7 bases clipped from V and 6 bases from J, the junction kept 5 bases outside the gene matches. The CDR3 length is 15 residues. The germline CDR1 and CDR2 sequences are SNHLY and FYNNEI. The CDR3 here is CASKVTSGGGNEQFF. CDR3 bases: TGTGCCAGCAAAGTGACTAGCGGGGGGGGCAATGAGCAGTTCTTC.

The J gene is TRBJ2-5, the V gene TRBV29-1, with 16 nucleotides matching TRBD2. The tail of the sequence fits TRBJ2-7 better, so the J call may be wrong. The CDR3 covers 19 residues. CDR1 is SQVTM and CDR2 is ANQGSEA in the germline V gene. The CDR3 spells CSVELPFPGTSGGAYEQYF. CDR3 DNA sequence: TGCAGCGTTGAACTTCCATTTCCAGGGACTAGCGGGGGGGCCTACGAGCAGTACTTC.

This sequence joins TRBV9 and TRBJ1-3, with TRBD1 matching 8 bases. J lost 3 bases, V lost 3 bases, and 8 bases had no gene match. The CDR3 sequence is 16 residues long. Germline CDR1 and CDR2: SGDLS and YYNGEE. The CDR3 sequence: CASSDQDRVVGNTIYF. The CDR3 coding sequence is TGTGCCAGCAGCGACCAGGACAGGGTCGTTGGAAACACCATATATTTT.

The chain is built from TRBV25-1 and TRBJ1-3, with D perhaps TRBD1 (5 bases). V dropped 0 bases and J dropped 2 bases, with 8 bases sitting between them. The germline gives CDR1 MGHDK, CDR2 SYGVNS. This CDR3 has 15 residues. CDR3 residues: CASSEYQGAGNTIYF. In DNA, the CDR3 is TGTGCCAGCAGTGAATACCAGGGTGCTGGAAACACCATATATTTT. Combining the CDR3 with reference TRBV25-1 and TRBJ1-3 gives the whole variable domain EADIYQTPRYLVIGTGKKITLECSQTMGHDKMYWYQQDPGMELHLIHYSYGVNSTEKGDLSSESTVSRIRTEHFPLTLESARPSHTSQYLCASSEYQGAGNTIYFGEGSWLTVV.

V and J are TRBV6-1 and TRBJ1-2; weak D call: TRBD1 (6 bases). From germline, CDR1 is MNHNS and CDR2 SASEGT. The germline V and J ends were trimmed by 7 bases and 3 bases, with 18 bases remaining between them. This CDR3 is 15 amino acids long. CDR3 coding DNA: TGTGCCAGCACTTTATACAGGGTAGGGGACTATGGCTACACCTTC. Protein sequence: CASTLYRVGDYGYTF.

The chain uses TRBV5-6 and TRBJ2-1; no definite D call. The V gene's germline CDR1 is SGHDT and CDR2 YYEEEE. The CDR3 is made up of 16 amino acids. With 3 bases removed from V and 0 bases from J, the gap between germline ends came to 13 bases. The CDR3 DNA reads as TGTGCCAGCAGCTCGCTGTCGCAGCGCTCCTACAATGAGCAGTTCTTC. Protein: CASSSLSQRSYNEQFF.

J is TRBJ2-3 and V is TRBV5-1; D may be TRBD1 (6 bases). V was trimmed by 3 bases and J by 0 bases, leaving 14 bases between them. Germline-derived CDR1 and CDR2 are SGHRS and YFSETQ. This CDR3 has 16 residues. The CDR3 spells CASSYGQLASTDTQYF. CDR3 coding DNA: TGCGCCAGCAGCTACGGACAGCTAGCTAGCACAGATACGCAGTATTTT. The whole variable domain, remainder taken from reference TRBV5-1 and TRBJ2-3, is KAGVTQTPRYLIKTRGQQVTLSCSPISGHRSVSWYQQTPGQGLQFLFEYFSETQRNKGNFPGRFSGRQFSNSRSEMNVSTLELGDSALYLCASSYGQLASTDTQYFGPGTRLTVL.

The gene calls are TRBV9 and TRBJ2-3; possible D gene TRBD2, 6 bases. The CDR3 covers 16 residues. CDR1 SGDLS and CDR2 YYNGEE come from the germline V gene. Between the trimmed V and J ends, which lost 1 base and 1 base, there was a span of 13 bases. The CDR3: CASSVPRGSRTDTQYF. DNA for the CDR3: TGTGCCAGCAGCGTACCCCGGGGGTCCCGCACAGATACGCAGTATTTT.

J is TRBJ1-5 and V is TRBV18; D gene uncertain. The CDR3 has 18 residues. The ends were cut back, 0 bases at V and 6 bases at J, with 21 bases in the middle. Germline CDR1 is KGHSH and CDR2 is LQKENI. CDR3 loop: CASSPPSFGVGRVQPQHF. In nucleotides, the CDR3 is TGTGCCAGCTCACCACCATCTTTTGGGGTTGGGCGGGTTCAGCCCCAGCATTTT.

This sequence joins TRBV7-8 and TRBJ1-1, with D possibly being TRBD1 (6 bases). Germline CDR1 SGHVS, CDR2 FQNEAQ. CDR3 size: 13 residues. V was cut by 7 bases and J by 1 base, with 10 bases left in between. CDR3 in amino acids: CASTRTENTEAFF. DNA for the CDR3: TGTGCCAGCACGAGGACAGAGAACACTGAAGCTTTCTTT.

The V gene is TRBV12-5, the J gene TRBJ2-7; the match to TRBD1 covers 7 bases. This CDR3 has 15 amino acids. Germline CDR1 LGHNT, CDR2 FRNRAP. V was clipped by 0 bases and J by 3 bases; unmatched bases: 5. The CDR3 region is CASGLVRTGNYEQYF. The CDR3 bases are TGTGCTAGTGGTTTGGTACGGACAGGAAACTACGAGCAGTACTTC.

This clone has a handful of counts. This chain connects TRBV19 to TRBJ2-4, with 8 bases identical to TRBD2. The CDR3 is 13 residues long. After removal of 6 bases from V and 7 bases from J, the junction contained 5 bases not matched to a gene. The germline V gene encodes CDR1 LNHDA and CDR2 SQIVND (reference sequence). CDR3 amino acids: CASSLGGGNIQYF. The CDR3 region has the DNA TGTGCCAGTAGCCTCGGGGGGGGGAACATTCAGTACTTC. Based on the CDR3 plus reference TRBV19 and TRBJ2-4, the full variable domain is DGGITQSPKYLFRKEGQNVTLSCEQNLNHDAMYWYRQDPGQGLRLIYYSQIVNDFQKGDIAEGYSVSREKKESFPLTVTSAQKNPTAFYLCASSLGGGNIQYFGAGTRLSVL.

This sequence joins TRBV7-8 and TRBJ2-2, with TRBD1 as a possible D gene (6 bases). The CDR3 has 18 residues. Germline V gene sequence: CDR1 SGHVS, CDR2 FQNEAQ. Trimming removed 0 bases from V and 3 bases from J, with 17 bases in between. The CDR3 sequence: CASSLAWTARGDTGELFF. The CDR3 nucleotides are TGTGCCAGCAGCTTAGCTTGGACAGCGCGAGGGGACACCGGGGAGCTGTTTTTT.

The chain combines TRBV27 with TRBJ1-1, with a possible D match to TRBD1 (6 bases). Germline lookup yields CDR1 MNHEY and CDR2 SMNVEV (reference sequence). V lost 1 base and J lost 1, with 7 bases in between. The CDR3 runs to 14 residues. CDR3 DNA sequence: TGTGCCAGCAGTTTATACAGGGCGAACACTGAAGCTTTCTTT. Residues: CASSLYRANTEAFF.

The V and J genes are TRBV30 and TRBJ1-1; no clear D. Looked up from germline, CDR1 is GTSNPN and CDR2 is SVGIG (reference sequence). This CDR3 comprises 14 residues. The V end lost 2 bases, the J end lost 5 bases, and 15 bases lay between the germline ends. CDR3 loop: CAWSSLREPTEAFF. DNA of the CDR3: TGTGCCTGGAGTTCCCTGCGGGAGCCAACTGAAGCTTTCTTT.